These T cell receptor beta chains were read from a single sample in a study of T cell clones after liver transplantation. Clones were read by immunoSEQ multiplex PCR, and TCRdb kept only the in-frame ones, dropping some. Among 55,000 to 75,000 clones listed, around 92% were seen once. The sequences come from CD4+ T cells from blood, collected less than 28 months after liver transplant. These receptors all stem from a human patient who received a liver transplant. The graft donor may be the source of some T cells. The CDR3 runs from the conserved cysteine through the conserved F or W. Each record gives: V gene, J gene, CDR3 protein.

TRBV18,TRBJ1-5,CASSPGSGQPQHF
TRBV27,TRBJ1-1,CASSSQGKRTEAFF
TRBV14,TRBJ2-4,CASSHGSGLAKNIQYF
TRBV11-2,TRBJ2-1,CASTGEGWSNEQFF
TRBV7-3,TRBJ1-1,CASSLRANTEAFF
TRBV2,TRBJ2-7,CASRTGTISSEQYF
TRBV28,TRBJ1-1,CASRWGNTEAFF
TRBV5-6,TRBJ2-1,CASSPRLASAHEQFF
TRBV5-4,TRBJ2-1,CASSPAYGTSFYNEQFF
TRBV7-2,TRBJ2-7,CASSGLWGGPDEQYF
TRBV6-1,TRBJ1-2,CALSRDRGQGYTF
TRBV5-1,TRBJ2-7,CASSLLAGGLYYEQYF